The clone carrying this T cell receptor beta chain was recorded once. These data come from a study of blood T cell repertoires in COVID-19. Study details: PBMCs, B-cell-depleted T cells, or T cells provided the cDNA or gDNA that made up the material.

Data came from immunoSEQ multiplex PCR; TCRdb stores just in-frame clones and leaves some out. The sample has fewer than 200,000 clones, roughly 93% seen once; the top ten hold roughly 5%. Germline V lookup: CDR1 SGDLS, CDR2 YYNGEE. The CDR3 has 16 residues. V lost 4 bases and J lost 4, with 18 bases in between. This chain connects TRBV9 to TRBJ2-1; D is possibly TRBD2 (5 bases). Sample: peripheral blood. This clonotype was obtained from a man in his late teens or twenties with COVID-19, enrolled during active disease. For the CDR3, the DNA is TGTGCCAGCAGCAGTGACTTAGCGCCTCAATACAATGAGCAGTTCTTC. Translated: CASSSDLAPQYNEQFF.